This entry describes one T cell receptor beta chain. Its antigen is still unknown. These data originate in a study of cytomegalovirus exposure and HLA in healthy donors. The study's findings and limits: A few chains tied to CMV proved CMV antigen-specific in vitro. The authors later found HLA-associated TCR beta chains more clonally expanded than equally common others. The productive fraction for most TCR beta V segments was about 90% or about 30% in an earlier analysis. DRB1 had the most TCR associations and HLA-C the fewest, a later analysis found, with rates varying by HLA locus.

Trimming took 5 bases from V and 7 from J, leaving 15 bases between them. The germline V gene has CDR1 SGHTA and CDR2 FQGNSA. The CDR3 is 15 amino acids. The PCR employed 60 Vbeta primers together with 13 Jbeta primers. Data came from immunoSEQ multiplex PCR; TCRdb stores just in-frame clones and leaves some out. Among around 120,000 clones listed, about 70% were seen once. V usage is TRBV7-2 and J usage is TRBJ1-6; D may be TRBD1 (6 bases). The origin of this receptor is a man between 45 and 60 years old in good health and CMV-seropositive. Sequences were obtained from PBMCs. This chain's CDR3 is CASSRDRTVNSPLHF. In DNA, the CDR3 is TGTGCCAGCAGCCGAGACAGGACAGTCAATTCACCCCTCCACTTT.